This paragraph reports one T cell receptor beta chain. Its antigen is not identified. Other DNA sequences in this sample translate to the same CDR3. Every immunoSEQ plate was one replicate of a subset's evenly spread DNA. The protocol was immunoSEQ multiplex PCR, while the TCRdb copy is restricted to in-frame clones and leaves out a portion. This sample has roughly 2 million clones, with roughly 95% found just once. The sample originates from a study of shared clonotypes between healthy human individuals. Notes on the study in general: Naive subsets generally had larger estimated richness than memory subsets. A handful of donors showed sharing of about 5.5% of naive CD4 clonotypes. Tissue TCR repertoires likely differ from these blood-only repertoires.

The TCR originated in a man aged 18 to 29 in good health. The specimen was naive CD4+ T cells sorted from blood. Subset noted: CD45RA+ positively selected.

Written as DNA, the CDR3 is TGTGCCAGCAGTCAGGACAGAAACACTGAAGCTTTCTTT. The encoded protein is CASSQDRNTEAFF. This chain uses TRBV5-4 with TRBJ1-1, with D tentatively TRBD1 (6 bases). CDR1 is SGHNT and CDR2 is YYREEE in the germline V gene (reference sequence). Trimming pared 5 bases from V and 2 bases from J, leaving 10 bases between. The CDR3 loop spans 13 amino acids. Supplemented by reference TRBV5-4 and TRBJ1-1, the full variable domain reads ETGVTQSPTHLIKTRGQQVTLRCSSQSGHNTVSWYQQALGQGPQFIFQYYREEENGRGNFPPRFSGLQFPNYSSELNVNALELDDSALYLCASSQDRNTEAFFGQGTRLTVV.